This T cell receptor beta chain appears in the sequencing data of a study of OX40 agonist ivuxolimab in advanced cancers. Germline V lookup: CDR1 MGHRA, CDR2 YSYEKL. The CDR3 contains 16 residues. The V end lost 1 base, the J end lost 7 bases, and 17 bases lay between the germline ends. Assay: immunoSEQ multiplex PCR; the TCRdb copy retains only in-frame clones and omits some. The sample has tens of thousands of clones, roughly 80% seen once; the top ten hold about 4%. The source material was CD4+ or CD8+ T cells sorted from blood, sampled in a trial of the OX40 agonist ivuxolimab. The rearrangement joins TRBV4-1 to TRBJ2-1; TRBD1 might be the D (6 bases). This TCR derives from an adult with an advanced solid tumor such as melanoma, head and neck, liver or kidney cancer. The CDR3 protein is CASSQGLRGWRNEQFF. In DNA form, the CDR3 reads TGCGCCAGCAGCCAAGGCTTGAGGGGGTGGAGGAATGAGCAGTTCTTC.